This T cell receptor beta chain was captured in a study of neoadjuvant nivolumab and ipilimumab in lung cancer. Study-wide findings and caveats: Only two of four nivolumab-treated tumors gained richness and clonality by surgery. Blood richness before therapy tracked richness in tumors resected after neoadjuvant therapy. TCR receptors were sequenced in few samples.

This clone came up once. Antigen specificity is unknown. Germline V CDR1 and CDR2: GTSNPN, SVGIG (reference sequence). The V and J ends lost 4 bases and 3 bases respectively, with 12 bases between them. The CDR3 length is 13 residues. Profiling relied on immunoSEQ multiplex PCR, and the TCRdb table lists in-frame clones only, not all of them. Found here are 40,000 or so clones, 89% of them singletons; the top ten hold 3% to 4%. The source of this sequence is an adult with non-small cell lung cancer. This rearrangement joins TRBV30 to TRBJ1-1, with TRBD1 as a possible D gene (5 bases). The sample was peripheral blood, taken before neoadjuvant nivolumab, alone or with ipilimumab. The CDR3 sequence: CAWTGRMYTEAFF. The DNA of the CDR3 is TGTGCCTGGACAGGGCGGATGTACACTGAAGCTTTCTTT.